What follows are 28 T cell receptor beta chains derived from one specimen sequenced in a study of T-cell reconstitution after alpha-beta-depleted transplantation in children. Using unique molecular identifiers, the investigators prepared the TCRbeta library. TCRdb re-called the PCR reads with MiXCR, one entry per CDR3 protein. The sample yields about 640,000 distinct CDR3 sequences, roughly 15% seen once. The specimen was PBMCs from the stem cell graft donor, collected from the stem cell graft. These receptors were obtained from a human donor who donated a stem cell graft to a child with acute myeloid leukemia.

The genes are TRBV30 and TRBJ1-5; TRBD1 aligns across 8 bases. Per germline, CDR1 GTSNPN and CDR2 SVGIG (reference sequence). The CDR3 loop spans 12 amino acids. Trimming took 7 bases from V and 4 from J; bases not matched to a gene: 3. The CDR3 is CASTGGNQPQHF. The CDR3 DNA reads TGTGCCTCTACAGGGGGAAATCAGCCCCAGCATTTT.

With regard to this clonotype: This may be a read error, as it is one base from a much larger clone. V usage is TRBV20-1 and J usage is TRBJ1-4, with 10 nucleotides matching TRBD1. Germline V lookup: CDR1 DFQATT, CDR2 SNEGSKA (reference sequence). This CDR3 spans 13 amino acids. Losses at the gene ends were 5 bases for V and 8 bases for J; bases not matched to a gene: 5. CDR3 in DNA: TGCAGTGCTGGGGGACAGGGGAACGAAAAACTGTTTTTT. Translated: CSAGGQGNEKLFF.

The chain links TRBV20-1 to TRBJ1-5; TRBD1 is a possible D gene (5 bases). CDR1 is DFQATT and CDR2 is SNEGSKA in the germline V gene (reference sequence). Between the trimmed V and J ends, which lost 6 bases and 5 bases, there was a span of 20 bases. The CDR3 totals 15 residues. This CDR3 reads CSAPWGGRRDQPQHF. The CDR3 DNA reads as TGCAGTGCACCTTGGGGGGGTCGAAGGGATCAGCCCCAGCATTTT.

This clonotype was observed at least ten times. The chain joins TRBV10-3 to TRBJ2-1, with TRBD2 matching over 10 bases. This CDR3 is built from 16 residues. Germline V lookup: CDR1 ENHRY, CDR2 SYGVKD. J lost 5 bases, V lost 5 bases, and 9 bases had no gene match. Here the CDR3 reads CAISTSLAGYNNEQFF. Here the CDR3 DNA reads TGTGCCATCAGTACCTCACTAGCGGGGTATAACAATGAGCAGTTCTTC.

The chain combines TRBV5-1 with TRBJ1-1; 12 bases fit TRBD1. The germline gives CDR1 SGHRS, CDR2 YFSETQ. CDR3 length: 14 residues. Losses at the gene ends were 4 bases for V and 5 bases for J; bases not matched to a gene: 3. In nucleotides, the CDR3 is TGCGCCAGCAGCGGGACAGGGGGCTTAACTGAAGCTTTCTTT. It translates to CASSGTGGLTEAFF.

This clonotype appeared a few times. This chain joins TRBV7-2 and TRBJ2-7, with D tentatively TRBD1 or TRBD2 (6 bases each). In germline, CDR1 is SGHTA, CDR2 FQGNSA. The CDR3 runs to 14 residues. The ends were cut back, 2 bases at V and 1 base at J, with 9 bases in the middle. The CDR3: CASSLRGASYEQYF. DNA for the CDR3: TGTGCCAGCAGCTTAAGGGGGGCTTCCTACGAGCAGTACTTC.

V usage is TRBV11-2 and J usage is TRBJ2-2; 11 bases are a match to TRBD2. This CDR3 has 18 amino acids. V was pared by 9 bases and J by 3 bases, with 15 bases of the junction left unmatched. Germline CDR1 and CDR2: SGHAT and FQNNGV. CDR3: CASTSTSGARAYTGELFF. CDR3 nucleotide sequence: TGTGCCAGTACCTCGACTAGCGGGGCGAGAGCATACACCGGGGAGCTGTTTTTT.

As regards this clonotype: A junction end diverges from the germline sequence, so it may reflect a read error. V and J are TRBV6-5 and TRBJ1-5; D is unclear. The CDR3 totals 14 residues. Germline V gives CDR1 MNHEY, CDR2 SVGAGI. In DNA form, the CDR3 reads TGTTCCAGCAGTTACTTTGGGAGCAATCAGCCCCAGCATTTT. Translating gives CSSSYFGSNQPQHF.

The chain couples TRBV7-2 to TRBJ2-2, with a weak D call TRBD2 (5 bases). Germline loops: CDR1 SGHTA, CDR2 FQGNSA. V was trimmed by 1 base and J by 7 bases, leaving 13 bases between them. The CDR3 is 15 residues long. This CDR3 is CASSLGTFWVGELFF. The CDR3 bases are TGTGCCAGCAGCTTAGGGACTTTTTGGGTCGGGGAGCTGTTTTTT. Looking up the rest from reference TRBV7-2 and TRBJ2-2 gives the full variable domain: GAGVSQSPSNKVTEKGKDVELRCDPISGHTALYWYRQSLGQGLEFLIYFQGNSAPDKSGLPSDRFSAERTGGSVSTLTIQRTQQEDSAVYLCASSLGTFWVGELFFGEGSRLTVL.

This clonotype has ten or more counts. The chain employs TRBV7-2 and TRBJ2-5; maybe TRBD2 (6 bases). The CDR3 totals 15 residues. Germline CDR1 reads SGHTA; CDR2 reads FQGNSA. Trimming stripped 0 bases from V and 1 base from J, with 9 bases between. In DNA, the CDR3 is TGTGCCAGCAGCTTAGCGGGGGGACTCCAAGAGACCCAGTACTTC. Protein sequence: CASSLAGGLQETQYF.

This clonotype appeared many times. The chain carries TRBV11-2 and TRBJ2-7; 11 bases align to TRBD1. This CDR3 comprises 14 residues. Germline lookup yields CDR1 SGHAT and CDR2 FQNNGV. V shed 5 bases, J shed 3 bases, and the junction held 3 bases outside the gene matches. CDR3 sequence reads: CASSPGTGGYEQYV. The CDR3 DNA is TGTGCCAGCAGCCCTGGGACAGGGGGCTACGAGCAGTACGTC.

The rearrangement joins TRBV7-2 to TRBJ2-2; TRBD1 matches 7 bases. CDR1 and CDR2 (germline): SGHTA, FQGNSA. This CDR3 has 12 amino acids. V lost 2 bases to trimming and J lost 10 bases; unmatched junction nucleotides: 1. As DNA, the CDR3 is TGTGCCAGCAGCTTACAGGGGGTGGAGCTGTTTTTT. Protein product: CASSLQGVELFF.

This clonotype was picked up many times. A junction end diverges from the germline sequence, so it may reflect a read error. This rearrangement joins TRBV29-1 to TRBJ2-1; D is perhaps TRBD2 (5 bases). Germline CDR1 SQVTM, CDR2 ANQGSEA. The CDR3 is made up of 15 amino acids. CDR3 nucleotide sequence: TGCAGCGTCCCACGTGAGACTAAAGACTACAATGAGCAGTTCTTT. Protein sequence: CSVPRETKDYNEQFF.

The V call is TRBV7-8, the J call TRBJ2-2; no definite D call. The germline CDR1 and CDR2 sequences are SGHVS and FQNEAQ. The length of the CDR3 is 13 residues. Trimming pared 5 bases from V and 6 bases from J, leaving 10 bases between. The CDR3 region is CASSPRISGELFF. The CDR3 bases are TGTGCCAGCAGCCCACGTATTTCCGGGGAGCTGTTTTTT.

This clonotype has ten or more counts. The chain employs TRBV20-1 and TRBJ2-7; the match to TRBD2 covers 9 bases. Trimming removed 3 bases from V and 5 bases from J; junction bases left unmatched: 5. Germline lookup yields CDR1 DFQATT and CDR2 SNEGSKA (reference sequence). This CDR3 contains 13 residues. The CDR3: CSASPGLADEQYF. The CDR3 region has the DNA TGCAGTGCTAGCCCGGGACTAGCTGACGAGCAGTACTTC.

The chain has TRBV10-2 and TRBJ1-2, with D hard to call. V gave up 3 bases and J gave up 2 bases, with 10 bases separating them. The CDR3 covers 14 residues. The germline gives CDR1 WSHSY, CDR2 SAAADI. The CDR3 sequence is CASSEWTENYGYTF. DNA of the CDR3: TGCGCCAGCAGTGAATGGACCGAGAACTATGGCTACACCTTC.

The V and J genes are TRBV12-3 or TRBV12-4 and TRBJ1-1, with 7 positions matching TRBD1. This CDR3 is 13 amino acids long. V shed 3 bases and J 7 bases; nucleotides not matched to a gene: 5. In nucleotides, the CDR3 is TGTGCCAGCAGTTTCGGGACAGCCCTTGAAGCTTTCTTT. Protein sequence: CASSFGTALEAFF.

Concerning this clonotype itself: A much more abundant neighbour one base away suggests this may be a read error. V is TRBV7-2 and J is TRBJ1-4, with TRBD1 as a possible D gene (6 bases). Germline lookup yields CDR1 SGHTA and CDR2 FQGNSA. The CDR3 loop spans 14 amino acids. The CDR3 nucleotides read TGTGCCAGCAGCCCAAGACAGGATAATGAAAAACGGTTTTTT. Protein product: CASSPRQDNEKRFF.

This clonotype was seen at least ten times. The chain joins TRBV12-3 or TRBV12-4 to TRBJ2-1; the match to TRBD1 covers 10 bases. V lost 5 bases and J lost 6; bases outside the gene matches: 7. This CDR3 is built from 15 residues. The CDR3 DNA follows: TGTGCCAGCAGTACCCCGGGACAGGGGTCCAATGAGCAGTTCTTC. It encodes CASSTPGQGSNEQFF.

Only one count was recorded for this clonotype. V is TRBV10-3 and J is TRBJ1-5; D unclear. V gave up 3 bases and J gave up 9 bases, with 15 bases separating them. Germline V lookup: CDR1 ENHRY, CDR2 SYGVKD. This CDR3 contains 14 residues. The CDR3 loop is CAISEEAGGRPQHF. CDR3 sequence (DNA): TGTGCCATCAGTGAAGAGGCAGGCGGACGGCCCCAGCATTTT.

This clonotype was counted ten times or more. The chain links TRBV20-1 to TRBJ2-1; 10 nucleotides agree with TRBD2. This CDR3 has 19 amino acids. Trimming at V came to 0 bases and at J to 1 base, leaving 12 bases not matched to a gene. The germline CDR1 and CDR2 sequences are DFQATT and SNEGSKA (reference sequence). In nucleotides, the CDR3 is TGCAGTGCTAGAGATCTCGGATCTAGCGGGGGAACTTCCTACAATGAGCAGTTCTTC. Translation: CSARDLGSSGGTSYNEQFF.

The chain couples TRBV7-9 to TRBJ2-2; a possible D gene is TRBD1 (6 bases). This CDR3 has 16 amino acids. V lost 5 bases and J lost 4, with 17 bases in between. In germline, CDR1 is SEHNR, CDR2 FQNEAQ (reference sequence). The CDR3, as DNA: TGTGCCAGCAGCCCTACAGGGTCCCTGGGCACCGGGGAGCTGTTTTTT. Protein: CASSPTGSLGTGELFF.

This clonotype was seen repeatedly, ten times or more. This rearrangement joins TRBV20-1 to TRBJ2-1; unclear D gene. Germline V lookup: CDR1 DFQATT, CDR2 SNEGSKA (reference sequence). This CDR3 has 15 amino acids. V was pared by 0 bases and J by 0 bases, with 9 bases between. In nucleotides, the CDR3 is TGCAGTGCTAGAGAAGGGATACGCTCCTACAATGAGCAGTTCTTC. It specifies CSAREGIRSYNEQFF.

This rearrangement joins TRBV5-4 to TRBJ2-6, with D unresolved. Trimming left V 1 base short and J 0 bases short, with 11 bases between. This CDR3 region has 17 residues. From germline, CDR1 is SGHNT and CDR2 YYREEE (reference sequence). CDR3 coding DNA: TGTGCCAGCAGCTTGCTAGGAAACCCCTCTGGGGCCAACGTCCTGACTTTC. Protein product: CASSLLGNPSGANVLTF.

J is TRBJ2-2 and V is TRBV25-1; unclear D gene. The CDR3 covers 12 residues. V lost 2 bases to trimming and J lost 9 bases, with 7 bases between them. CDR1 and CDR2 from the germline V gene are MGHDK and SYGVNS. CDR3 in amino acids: CASSERSRELFF. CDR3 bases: TGTGCCAGCAGTGAACGCAGCCGGGAGCTGTTTTTT.

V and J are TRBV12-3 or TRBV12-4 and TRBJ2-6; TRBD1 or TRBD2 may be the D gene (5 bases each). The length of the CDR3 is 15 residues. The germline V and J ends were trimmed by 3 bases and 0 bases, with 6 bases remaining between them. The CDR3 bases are TGTGCCAGCAGTTTTGGGACCTCTGGGGCCAACGTCCTGACTTTC. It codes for CASSFGTSGANVLTF.

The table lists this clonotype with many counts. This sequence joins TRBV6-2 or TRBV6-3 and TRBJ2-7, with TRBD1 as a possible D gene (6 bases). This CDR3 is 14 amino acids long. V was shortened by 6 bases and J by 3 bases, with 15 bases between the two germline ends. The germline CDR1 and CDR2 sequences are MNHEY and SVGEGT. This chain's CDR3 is CASSPGTLYYEQYF. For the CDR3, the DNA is TGTGCCAGCAGCCCCGGGACACTGTACTACGAGCAGTACTTC.

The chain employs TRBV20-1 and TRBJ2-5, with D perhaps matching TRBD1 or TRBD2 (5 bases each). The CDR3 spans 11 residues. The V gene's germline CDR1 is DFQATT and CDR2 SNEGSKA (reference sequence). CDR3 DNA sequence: TGCAGCCAGAGGGGTCGGGAGACCCAGTACTTC. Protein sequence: CSQRGRETQYF.